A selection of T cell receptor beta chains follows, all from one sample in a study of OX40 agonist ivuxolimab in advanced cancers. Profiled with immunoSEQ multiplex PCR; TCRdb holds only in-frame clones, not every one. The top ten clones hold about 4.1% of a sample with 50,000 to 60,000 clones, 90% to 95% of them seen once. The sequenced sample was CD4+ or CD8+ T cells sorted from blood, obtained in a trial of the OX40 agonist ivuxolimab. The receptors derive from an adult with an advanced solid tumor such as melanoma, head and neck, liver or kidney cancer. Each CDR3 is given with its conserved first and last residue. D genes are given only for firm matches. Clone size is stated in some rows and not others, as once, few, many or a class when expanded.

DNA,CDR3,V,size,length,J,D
TGTGCCAGCAGTTTAATGAGGGGGCTTCTCGGCACTGAAGCTTTCTTT,CASSLMRGLLGTEAFF,TRBV27,NA,16,TRBJ1-1,TRBD1
TGTGCCAGCAGCTTGCGGGGGAACGAGCAGTACTTC,CASSLRGNEQYF,TRBV7-9,NA,12,TRBJ2-7,TRBD2
TGTGCCAGCAGCTTAGGGCTAGCGGGAGGGTACTACGAGCAGTACTTC,CASSLGLAGGYYEQYF,TRBV7-2,NA,16,TRBJ2-7,TRBD2
TGTGCCAGCAGCGTAGGGGACAGAATTTACGAGCAGTACTTC,CASSVGDRIYEQYF,TRBV9,NA,14,TRBJ2-7,TRBD1
TGTGCCAGCGCCCGGGACCGCTACAATGAGCAGTTCTTC,CASARDRYNEQFF,TRBV6-4,once,13,TRBJ2-1,NA
TGTGCCAGCAGCTTTGGGTATAACTCCTACGAGCAGTACTTC,CASSFGYNSYEQYF,TRBV7-9,NA,14,TRBJ2-7,NA
TGTGCCTGGAATGACCTAACCTACGAGCAGTACTTC,CAWNDLTYEQYF,TRBV30,NA,12,TRBJ2-7,NA
TGTGCCAGCAGCTTAAATAGCGGGGCGCTCTACAATGAGCAGTTCTTC,CASSLNSGALYNEQFF,TRBV7-9,NA,16,TRBJ2-1,TRBD2
TGTGCCAGCAGCTTTGGCGGGGCTAGCTCCTACGAGCAGTACTTC,CASSFGGASSYEQYF,TRBV7-2,once,15,TRBJ2-7,NA
TGTGCCAGCAGTGAAGTAGCGGGAGGCTCTCCCTACAATGAGCAGTTCTTC,CASSEVAGGSPYNEQFF,TRBV28,NA,17,TRBJ2-1,TRBD2
TGCAGCGTTGAAGATCTAGGCAGGGGTTCTGATGGCTACACCTTC,CSVEDLGRGSDGYTF,TRBV29-1,NA,15,TRBJ1-2,NA
TGTGCCAGCAGCTGGGCGGGAGGCACCGGGGAGCTGTTTTTT,CASSWAGGTGELFF,TRBV7-9,once,14,TRBJ2-2,TRBD2
TGTGCCAGCAGCCCCTCGACAGGTGAGCAGTTCTTC,CASSPSTGEQFF,TRBV11-2,NA,12,TRBJ2-1,NA
TGTGCCAGCAGTCCCGACAGGGGGTTGACTGAAGCTTTCTTT,CASSPDRGLTEAFF,TRBV6-1,few,14,TRBJ1-1,TRBD1
TGTGCCAGCTCACGAGCTTACGAGCAGTACTTC,CASSRAYEQYF,TRBV6-1,once,11,TRBJ2-7,NA
TGCGCCAGCAAGGACAGCGGCTCTGGAAACACCATATATTTT,CASKDSGSGNTIYF,TRBV5-1,NA,14,TRBJ1-3,NA
TGTGCCAGCAGCTTAGAGTCAGCGGGAAGCTCCTACAATGAGCAGTTCTTC,CASSLESAGSSYNEQFF,TRBV7-2,NA,17,TRBJ2-1,TRBD2
TGTGCCAGCAGCCCGAGACTAGCGGGGACCTACGAGCAGTACTTC,CASSPRLAGTYEQYF,TRBV11-2,NA,15,TRBJ2-7,TRBD2
TGCGCCAGCAGCCTAGAGAGGGGAGGTGGCCAAGAGACCCAGTACTTC,CASSLERGGGQETQYF,TRBV4-1,NA,16,TRBJ2-5,NA
TGTGCCAGCAGTTTAGAGCGGGGGCATTTCAGCCGGGCAGACCAAGAGACCCAGTACTTC,CASSLERGHFSRADQETQYF,TRBV28,once,20,TRBJ2-5,TRBD2
TGTGCCAGCAGCCAACTAGCGGGAATCTACAATGAGCAGTTCTTC,CASSQLAGIYNEQFF,TRBV27,NA,15,TRBJ2-1,TRBD2
TGTGCCAGCAGTTTCTCTGGGGACGAGCAGTACTTC,CASSFSGDEQYF,TRBV27,NA,12,TRBJ2-7,NA
TGTGCCAGCAGCAGACCGGGAGACACCGGGGAGCTGTTTTTT,CASSRPGDTGELFF,TRBV7-9,NA,14,TRBJ2-2,NA
TGTGCCAGCAGTGAAGCGGGACGGCCCATGGACGAGCAGTACTTC,CASSEAGRPMDEQYF,TRBV6-1,NA,15,TRBJ2-7,NA
TGTGCCAGCAGCTCCCTCAAGTCGGACAGTCCTTTATCCAATGGCTACACCTTC,CASSSLKSDSPLSNGYTF,TRBV7-6,once,18,TRBJ1-2,NA
TGTGCCAGCAGTCCAACGTTGACTAGCGCTTACCAAGAGACCCAGTACTTC,CASSPTLTSAYQETQYF,TRBV28,NA,17,TRBJ2-5,TRBD2
TGTGCCAGCAGCCGGACAGGGCGCACTGAAGCTTTCTTT,CASSRTGRTEAFF,TRBV14,NA,13,TRBJ1-1,TRBD1
TGTGCCACCAGCAGTCCAGGGGTCGAGCAGTACTTC,CATSSPGVEQYF,TRBV15,NA,12,TRBJ2-7,NA
TGTGCCAGCAGCATCCAAACTAGCGGGGGGACCACAGATACGCAGTATTTT,CASSIQTSGGTTDTQYF,TRBV5-6,NA,17,TRBJ2-3,TRBD2
TGTGCCAGCAGTTTATCGTTAGCGGGATACGGCAATGAGCAGTTCTTC,CASSLSLAGYGNEQFF,TRBV27,NA,16,TRBJ2-1,TRBD2
TGCGCCAGCAGCCAAAATTTAGCGGGAGCGAGCTCCTACGAGCAGTACTTC,CASSQNLAGASSYEQYF,TRBV4-3,few,17,TRBJ2-7,TRBD2
TGTGCCACCAGCAATGAGTTCCAGAGGAACACCGGGGAGCTGTTTTTT,CATSNEFQRNTGELFF,TRBV15,NA,16,TRBJ2-2,NA
TGCGCCAGCAGCCAAGACTATACGGGGGGCCCTGGGGCCAACGTCCTGACTTTC,CASSQDYTGGPGANVLTF,TRBV4-3,NA,18,TRBJ2-6,NA
TGTGCCAGCAGCGAGCACTCCTACAATGAGCAGTTCTTC,CASSEHSYNEQFF,TRBV4-2,once,13,TRBJ2-1,NA
TGTGCCAGCACCTCCGGGGGCAGGGGAGTTCCTGAGCAGTTCTTC,CASTSGGRGVPEQFF,TRBV2,NA,15,TRBJ2-1,NA
TGTGCCAGCAGCCGACTAGCGGGAGGCTTGGAGACCCAGTACTTC,CASSRLAGGLETQYF,TRBV7-3,NA,15,TRBJ2-5,TRBD2
TGTGCCAGCAGTGAGGCTCCCACCTCCTACAATGAGCAGTTCTTC,CASSEAPTSYNEQFF,TRBV2,NA,15,TRBJ2-1,NA
TGTGCCAGCAGCCCCCGGGACAGGGGTGAAGCTTTCTTT,CASSPRDRGEAFF,TRBV7-9,NA,13,TRBJ1-1,TRBD1
TGTGCCAGCGGGATACTAGCGGGAGGGCCAGTGGACAATGAGCAGTTCTTC,CASGILAGGPVDNEQFF,TRBV27,NA,17,TRBJ2-1,TRBD2
TGTGCCAGTAGTATATCGGGGTTCCATGAGCAGTTCTTC,CASSISGFHEQFF,TRBV19,NA,13,TRBJ2-1,NA
TGTGCCAGCAGCTTGGCCAATGAGCAGTTCTTC,CASSLANEQFF,TRBV5-6,few,11,TRBJ2-1,NA
TGTGCCAGCAGCTTACCGACTAGCGGGGGCCCGTCCTACAATGAGCAGTTCTTC,CASSLPTSGGPSYNEQFF,TRBV7-9,NA,18,TRBJ2-1,TRBD2
TGTGCCAGCAGCGCCCTGGACAGGGCGGGAGAGACCCAGTACTTC,CASSALDRAGETQYF,TRBV28,NA,15,TRBJ2-5,TRBD1
TGTGCCAGCAGTGTCGGGCCAGGTCCCTCCTACAATGAGCAGTTCTTC,CASSVGPGPSYNEQFF,TRBV2,NA,16,TRBJ2-1,NA
TGTGCCATCAGTCTCGGGGGAGTGGGCACTGAAGCTTTCTTT,CAISLGGVGTEAFF,TRBV10-3,NA,14,TRBJ1-1,NA
TGTGCCAGCAGTGTTTTCGCGTTCAATGAGCAGTTCTTC,CASSVFAFNEQFF,TRBV25-1,NA,13,TRBJ2-1,NA
TGTGCCAGCAGTGATGAGGGGGATTACTCCTACGAGCAGTACTTC,CASSDEGDYSYEQYF,TRBV6-1,NA,15,TRBJ2-7,NA
TGTGCCAGCAGCCCTACAGGGAACACTGAAGCTTTCTTT,CASSPTGNTEAFF,TRBV11-2,NA,13,TRBJ1-1,NA
TGTGCCAGCAGTGAACTTAGCGGGAGGACTCAAGAGACCCAGTACTTC,CASSELSGRTQETQYF,TRBV6-1,once,16,TRBJ2-5,TRBD2
TGTGCCAGCAGCGGAAGCGCAGGTGCCGGCTACAATGAGCAGTTCTTC,CASSGSAGAGYNEQFF,TRBV9,NA,16,TRBJ2-1,NA
TGTGCCACCAGCAACCTAGCGGGAGACGAGCAGTACTTC,CATSNLAGDEQYF,TRBV15,few,13,TRBJ2-7,TRBD2
TGCAGCGTTGAGCGGGGGACCGAGCAGTACTTC,CSVERGTEQYF,TRBV29-1,once,11,TRBJ2-7,TRBD2
TGTGCCAGCAGCTTGGGCGCGTCCGTGACTAGCTCCGTCACCGGGGAGCTGTTTTTT,CASSLGASVTSSVTGELFF,TRBV5-4,once,19,TRBJ2-2,TRBD2